These T cell receptor beta chains were read from a single sample in a study of cytomegalovirus exposure and HLA in healthy donors. Generated by immunoSEQ multiplex PCR, the TCRdb table keeps only in-frame clones and is missing some. Here the sample spans about 99,000 clones, 66% being singletons. Source material: PBMCs. These receptors all come from a woman aged 45-59 years in good health and CMV-seronegative. The CDR3 runs from the conserved cysteine through the conserved F or W. The order of the fields is clone size, V gene, J gene, D gene, CDR3 protein, CDR3 DNA. D genes are given only for firm matches. Rows give clone size only sometimes, using once, few, many, or a class for an expanded clone.

>-|TRBV7-9|TRBJ2-1|-
CASSYAGGGGRNEQFF
TGTGCCAGCAGCTATGCTGGGGGAGGGGGGCGCAATGAGCAGTTCTTC
>few|TRBV11-2|TRBJ2-5|-
CASSLEFVAETQYF
TGTGCCAGCAGCTTAGAGTTTGTGGCAGAGACCCAGTACTTC
>-|TRBV7-8|TRBJ1-6|-
CASSLIRGNSPLHF
TGTGCCAGCAGCCTGATCAGGGGTAATTCACCCCTCCACTTT
>-|TRBV2|TRBJ1-2|TRBD1
CASSRDRGGGYTF
TGTGCCAGCAGTCGAGACAGGGGTGGGGGCTACACCTTC
>once|TRBV12-5|TRBJ2-2|-
CASGQGQNTGELFF
TGTGCTAGTGGTCAAGGACAGAACACCGGGGAGCTGTTTTTT
>-|TRBV6-4|TRBJ2-2|-
CASSAQGSATGELFF
TGTGCCAGCAGTGCACAGGGTTCGGCCACCGGGGAGCTGTTTTTT
>few|TRBV13|TRBJ1-4|-
CASSLDSPGQGHGTNEKLFF
TGTGCCAGCAGCTTAGATTCTCCTGGGCAGGGCCATGGAACTAATGAAAAACTGTTTTTT
>few|TRBV5-1|TRBJ2-7|TRBD1
CASKPDPGQGVREQYF
TGCGCCAGCAAGCCGGACCCGGGACAGGGAGTGAGGGAGCAGTACTTC
>-|TRBV30|TRBJ2-7|-
CAGIREGSSYEQYF
TGTGCCGGAATCAGGGAAGGTAGCTCCTACGAGCAGTACTTC
>-|TRBV2|TRBJ2-5|-
CASSVFGGQETQYF
TGTGCCAGCAGTGTTTTCGGGGGCCAAGAGACCCAGTACTTC
>few|TRBV30|TRBJ1-6|-
CAWSVRLRNSPLHF
TGTGCCTGGAGTGTCCGCCTGCGGAATTCACCCCTCCACTTT
>-|TRBV18|TRBJ1-2|-
CASSPRLESSGYTF
TGTGCCAGCTCACCCCGCTTGGAGTCATCTGGCTACACCTTC
>-|TRBV6-6|TRBJ1-1|TRBD1
CASRNRGATEAFF
TGTGCCAGCAGAAACAGGGGCGCCACTGAAGCTTTCTTT
>-|TRBV7-9|TRBJ1-4|-
CASSLDFPNEKLFF
TGTGCCAGCAGCTTAGACTTCCCTAATGAAAAACTGTTTTTT
>-|TRBV9|TRBJ1-3|-
CASSVAGTMGNTIYF
TGTGCCAGCAGCGTAGCCGGGACAATGGGAAACACCATATATTTT
>-|TRBV19|TRBJ1-2|-
CASAGRSRYGYTF
TGTGCCAGTGCAGGGCGATCCCGCTATGGCTACACCTTC
>-|TRBV27|TRBJ2-7|TRBD1
CASSFDRASYEQYF
TGTGCCAGCAGTTTCGACAGGGCATCCTACGAGCAGTACTTC
>-|TRBV7-9|TRBJ2-3|-
CASSLGSGPDTQYF
TGTGCCAGCAGCTTAGGTTCGGGTCCAGATACGCAGTATTTT
>-|TRBV11-2|TRBJ2-1|TRBD1
CASSPDRGLYNEQFF
TGTGCCAGCAGCCCGGACAGGGGGCTCTACAATGAGCAGTTCTTC
>-|TRBV28|TRBJ2-7|TRBD1
CASSPTQGAPGEQYF
TGTGCCAGCAGCCCAACCCAGGGGGCGCCGGGCGAGCAGTACTTC
>-|TRBV10-2|TRBJ2-7|TRBD1
CASRAPGQGAYEQYF
TGCGCCAGCAGGGCTCCGGGACAGGGGGCCTACGAGCAGTACTTC
>-|TRBV9|TRBJ2-7|TRBD1
CASSGGGAYNEQYF
TGTGCCAGCAGCGGAGGGGGCGCTTACAACGAGCAGTACTTC
>-|TRBV4-3|TRBJ1-1|-
CASSQEAKSWTEAFF
TGCGCCAGCAGCCAAGAAGCAAAGTCGTGGACTGAAGCTTTCTTT
>-|TRBV6-1|TRBJ2-7|TRBD1
CASSERDRGFYEQYF
TGTGCCAGCAGTGAGAGGGACAGGGGATTCTACGAGCAGTACTTC
>-|TRBV29-1|TRBJ2-5|-
CSGTTNQETQYF
TGCAGCGGGACTACCAACCAAGAGACCCAGTACTTC
>-|TRBV15|TRBJ2-5|TRBD2
CATSRAGGGETQYF
TGTGCCACCAGCAGAGCGGGGGGGGGCGAGACCCAGTACTTC
>-|TRBV2|TRBJ2-5|TRBD2
CASSAAGGKTQYF
TGTGCCAGCAGTGCCGCCGGGGGGAAGACCCAGTACTTC
>-|TRBV11-3|TRBJ2-7|TRBD2
CASSLDSGRSEQYF
TGTGCCAGCAGCCTCGACAGCGGGAGGAGCGAGCAGTACTTC
>few|TRBV2|TRBJ1-4|TRBD1
CASRTGTGDEKLFF
TGTGCCAGCAGAACCGGGACAGGGGATGAAAAACTGTTTTTT
>-|TRBV11-1|TRBJ2-7|TRBD1
CASSPWLRTGQGYEQYF
TGTGCCAGCAGCCCCTGGCTTCGAACGGGACAGGGATACGAGCAGTACTTC
>-|TRBV18|TRBJ1-2|-
CASSPPAGASYGYTF
TGTGCCAGCTCACCACCGGCGGGCGCCAGCTATGGCTACACCTTC
>-|TRBV18|TRBJ1-1|-
CASSPQGVNTEAFF
TGTGCCAGCTCACCACAGGGGGTGAACACTGAAGCTTTCTTT
>-|TRBV2|TRBJ2-1|TRBD2
CASRRTSQDNEQFF
TGTGCCAGCAGGCGGACTAGCCAAGACAATGAGCAGTTCTTC
>-|TRBV7-9|TRBJ2-5|-
CASSLGDKGILETQYF
TGTGCCAGCAGCTTAGGGGACAAGGGGATTCTTGAGACCCAGTACTTC
>few|TRBV15|TRBJ2-1|TRBD2
CATSSRLAGAPEQFF
TGTGCCACCAGCAGCCGACTAGCTGGGGCCCCCGAGCAGTTCTTC
>-|TRBV19|TRBJ1-6|-
CASTDVGGTELHF
TGTGCCAGTACCGACGTTGGCGGGACCGAACTCCACTTT
>few|TRBV5-4|TRBJ2-4|TRBD2
CASSTGLARGGVNIQYF
TGTGCCAGCAGCACAGGACTAGCGCGTGGAGGGGTAAACATTCAGTACTTC
>once|TRBV29-1|TRBJ1-1|-
CSVGTTSITEAFF
TGCAGCGTAGGGACTACTTCAATCACTGAAGCTTTCTTT
>few|TRBV30|TRBJ2-3|TRBD1
CAWSRQGSSTDTQYF
TGTGCCTGGAGTCGACAGGGATCTAGCACAGATACGCAGTATTTT
>-|TRBV6-1|TRBJ2-1|-
CASSEVAGANNEQFF
TGTGCCAGCAGTGAAGTGGCGGGGGCTAACAATGAGCAGTTCTTC
>few|TRBV30|TRBJ1-6|TRBD1
CAWIPSGTARDSPLHF
TGTGCCTGGATCCCATCCGGGACAGCTCGAGATTCACCCCTCCACTTT
>few|TRBV11-2|TRBJ2-7|-
CASSLAPARVAYEQYF
TGTGCCAGCAGCTTAGCCCCCGCCAGGGTTGCCTACGAGCAGTACTTC
>-|TRBV7-2|TRBJ1-1|TRBD1
CASSLGTGYTEAFF
TGTGCCAGCAGCTTAGGGACAGGGTACACTGAAGCTTTCTTT
>-|TRBV18|TRBJ1-2|-
CASSPPQSRNYGYTF
TGTGCCAGCTCACCACCTCAGTCCAGGAACTATGGCTACACCTTC
>once|TRBV7-9|TRBJ1-2|TRBD1
CASSWDRVSTF
TGTGCCAGCAGCTGGGACAGGGTTTCCACCTTC
>-|TRBV6-1|TRBJ2-7|-
CASSTGFHTYEQYF
TGTGCCAGCAGTACAGGGTTTCATACCTACGAGCAGTACTTC
>-|TRBV6-5|TRBJ2-7|-
CASSYSPSTIYEQYF
TGTGCCAGCAGTTACTCGCCTAGTACCATATACGAGCAGTACTTC
>few|TRBV6-6|TRBJ1-1|TRBD1
CASSLEGQEVFF
TGTGCCAGCAGTTTAGAAGGACAGGAGGTTTTCTTT
>few|TRBV7-2|TRBJ2-4|-
CASSRDFAKNIQYF
TGTGCCAGCAGCCGGGACTTTGCCAAAAACATTCAGTACTTC